Reported below is one T cell receptor (beta chain). The sample is drawn from a study of blood T cell repertoires in COVID-19. V was clipped by 1 base and J by 3 bases; unmatched bases: 7. The CDR3 runs 16 residues. Germline V gives CDR1 LGHNA, CDR2 YSLEER. Clones were sequenced by immunoSEQ multiplex PCR, and TCRdb holds only the in-frame ones, with some missing. The sample holds some 350,000 clones, 80% to 90% seen once. Everyone who took part was about 18 to 89 years old, and they came from about 25 US areas. The clonotype was recovered from a woman aged 25 to 45 who had recovered from COVID-19. Specimen: PBMCs or T cells enriched from blood (not recorded which). The chain joins TRBV4-3 to TRBJ2-7; 9 bases fit TRBD2. The CDR3 coding sequence is TGCGCCAGCAGCCAAGCTAGAACTAGCGGGTTCTACGAGCAGTACTTC. Its protein product is CASSQARTSGFYEQYF.